These 7 T cell receptor beta chains came from one sample sequenced in a study of cytomegalovirus exposure and HLA in healthy donors. Primers: 60 Vbeta forward and 13 Jbeta reverse. Using immunoSEQ multiplex PCR, the repertoire was profiled, and TCRdb retains in-frame clones only, with some absent. In all, the sample yields tens of thousands of clones. Source material: PBMCs. The receptor set was obtained from a woman in her twenties or thirties in good health and CMV-seronegative.

The chain combines TRBV18 with TRBJ2-7; 7 bases agree with TRBD1. The V gene's germline CDR1 is KGHSH and CDR2 LQKENI. This CDR3 is built from 15 residues. The ends lost 5 bases at V and 2 bases at J; junction bases unmatched: 9. The CDR3: CASSARQGAPYEQYF. The CDR3 DNA reads TGTGCCAGCTCAGCGAGACAGGGAGCTCCCTACGAGCAGTACTTC.

The rearrangement joins TRBV9 to TRBJ2-1; tentative D call: TRBD2 (6 bases). The germline gives CDR1 SGDLS, CDR2 YYNGEE. This CDR3 has 16 residues. V lost 2 bases, J lost 2 bases, and 14 bases lay in between. The DNA for the CDR3 is TGTGCCAGCAGCGTGGGAGAGGGGACTCCCTACAATGAGCAGTTCTTC. Residues: CASSVGEGTPYNEQFF.

The chain combines TRBV19 with TRBJ1-3, with a tentative D call TRBD1 (5 bases). Deletions cut 6 bases from V and 8 bases from J, with 11 bases between. The CDR3 is 12 amino acids. CDR1 and CDR2 (germline): LNHDA, SQIVND (reference sequence). CDR3 nucleotide sequence: TGTGCCAGTAGCCCTCCGGGGGACACCATATATTTT. Translation: CASSPPGDTIYF.

The V call is TRBV11-2, the J call TRBJ2-7, with 12 bases lining up with TRBD1. V was clipped by 5 bases and J by 6 bases; unmatched bases: 8. CDR1 is SGHAT, CDR2 FQNNGV, per germline. CDR3 length equals 15 residues. CDR3 coding DNA: TGTGCCAGCAGCATCTGGGACAGGGGGCCCCGCGAGCAGTACTTC. Amino acid sequence: CASSIWDRGPREQYF.

The chain couples TRBV7-3 to TRBJ1-2, with 7 bases lining up with TRBD1. J gave up 5 bases and V 0 bases, and 3 bases lay outside the gene matches. CDR3 length equals 14 residues. CDR1 and CDR2 (germline): SGHTA, FQGTGA. The chain's CDR3 is CASSLTGGGYGYTF. In DNA form, the CDR3 reads TGTGCCAGCAGCTTAACAGGGGGCGGATATGGCTACACCTTC.

The rearrangement uses TRBV5-3 and TRBJ1-2; TRBD1 matches at 7 bases. Being an ORF, TRBV5-3 has a function that is uncertain. The J segment lost 4 bases and the V segment lost 4 bases, leaving 4 bases of the junction unmatched. There are 13 residues in the CDR3. As DNA, the CDR3 is TGTGCCAGAAGCCTGGACAGGCGCTATGGCTACACCTTC. This codes for CARSLDRRYGYTF.

The chain combines TRBV9 with TRBJ1-5; maybe TRBD1 (5 bases). The CDR3 has 15 amino acids. The germline V gene encodes CDR1 SGDLS and CDR2 YYNGEE. Trimming left V 0 bases short and J 2 bases short, with 9 bases between. The CDR3 spells CASSVEGRGNQPQHF. Here the CDR3 DNA reads TGTGCCAGCAGCGTAGAGGGGAGGGGCAATCAGCCCCAGCATTTT.